The 17 T cell receptor beta chains below were found in one sample sequenced in a study of blood T cells in healthy people across ages. The authors ran a second PCR of roughly 6 to 12 cycles using a sample-barcoded 5' primer and a J-beta primer mix. TCRdb reprocessed the 5' RACE reads via MiXCR and lists one record per CDR3 protein. This sample has hundreds of thousands of distinct CDR3 sequences, with 35% to 50% found just once. Sample: blood. These receptors were taken from an elderly man in good health.

This clonotype came up a few times. The chain carries TRBV15 and TRBJ2-3; 11 bases are shared with TRBD2. CDR3 length: 16 amino acids. V was pared by 2 bases and J by 7 bases, with 8 bases of the junction left unmatched. Per germline, CDR1 LNHNV and CDR2 YYDKDF (reference sequence). For the CDR3, the DNA is TGTGCCACCAGCAGACATAGCGGGAGGGCCGCGAATACGCAGTATTTT. Translated, it gives CATSRHSGRAANTQYF.

The rearrangement links TRBV25-1 to TRBJ1-1; D is uncertain. Looked up from germline, CDR1 is MGHDK and CDR2 is SYGVNS. This CDR3 comprises 12 residues. V was pared by 7 bases and J by 1 base, with 7 bases between. Written as DNA, the CDR3 is TGTGCCAGCATGGACGGGAACACTGAAGCTTTCTTT. Amino acids: CASMDGNTEAFF.

This clonotype was picked up many times. V and J are TRBV7-2 and TRBJ2-1; D perhaps matches TRBD2 (6 bases). Germline lookup yields CDR1 SGHTA and CDR2 FQGNSA. Trimming stripped 3 bases from V and 10 bases from J, with 16 bases between. The CDR3 is 14 amino acids. Here the CDR3 reads CASSLGPSVWEQFF. The DNA for the CDR3 is TGTGCCAGCAGCTTGGGCCCTAGCGTTTGGGAGCAGTTCTTC.

Of note for this clonotype: One end of the junction varies from germline; a read error may be responsible. The chain has TRBV6-1 and TRBJ2-3; 8 nucleotides agree with TRBD2. The CDR3 length is 18 residues. Germline CDR1 MNHNS, CDR2 SASEGT. The CDR3 loop reads CASLSSQGGSGTADTRYF. The CDR3 nucleotides read TGTGCCAGCTTATCCTCTCAAGGGGGTAGCGGGACCGCAGATACGCGGTATTTT.

This sequence joins TRBV28 and TRBJ1-2; D possibly corresponds to TRBD1 (5 bases). The germline gives CDR1 MDHEN, CDR2 SYDVKM. The CDR3 has 12 residues. The germline V and J ends were trimmed by 6 bases and 6 bases, with 11 bases remaining between them. The DNA for the CDR3 is TGTGCCAGCAGGGACACCGAAAATGGCTACACCTTC. Protein sequence: CASRDTENGYTF.

The chain recombines TRBV28 with TRBJ2-5; 14 nucleotides match TRBD2. This CDR3 comprises 17 residues. Germline lookup yields CDR1 MDHEN and CDR2 SYDVKM. J was trimmed by 4 bases and V by 6 bases; bases with no gene match: 10. DNA of the CDR3: TGTGCCAGCAGAAGGACTTCGGGACTAGCGGGAGTAGAGACCCAGTACTTC. It specifies CASRRTSGLAGVETQYF.

This clonotype occurred a few times. This chain joins TRBV20-1 and TRBJ2-7; D gene uncertain. The CDR3 is made up of 13 amino acids. The V end was cut by 3 bases, the J end by 4 bases, with 13 bases between. Germline V gives CDR1 DFQATT, CDR2 SNEGSKA (reference sequence). The CDR3 DNA sequence: TGCAGTGCTAGCGGTAGCACACTTTACGAGCAGTACTTC. Translating gives CSASGSTLYEQYF.

This clonotype was counted between two and nine times. The genes are TRBV18 and TRBJ2-3; 8 bases map to TRBD1. Losses at the gene ends were 3 bases for V and 3 bases for J; bases not matched to a gene: 11. The CDR3 runs to 17 residues. The V gene's germline CDR1 is KGHSH and CDR2 LQKENI. CDR3 DNA sequence: TGTGCCAGCTCACCCCCGACAGGGGACCCCTTTACAGATACGCAGTATTTT. Protein product: CASSPPTGDPFTDTQYF.

The chain carries TRBV29-1 and TRBJ2-5, with a possible D match to TRBD1 (6 bases). This CDR3 contains 14 residues. Germline CDR1 SQVTM, CDR2 ANQGSEA. Trimming left V 4 bases short and J 5 bases short, with 17 bases between. CDR3 coding DNA: TGCAGCGTTGCGAGCAGGGGTATTGTGGAGACCCAGTACTTC. It codes for CSVASRGIVETQYF.

The genes are TRBV6-6 and TRBJ2-3; 8 nucleotides match TRBD2. The CDR3 is made up of 16 amino acids. Germline CDR1 reads MNHNY; CDR2 reads SVGAGI (reference sequence). J lost 1 base, V lost 4 bases, and 7 bases had no gene match. CDR3 protein: CASSSGGGLGTDTQYF. The CDR3 nucleotides read TGTGCCAGCAGTTCGGGGGGGGGACTAGGCACAGATACGCAGTATTTT.

V is TRBV6-6 and J is TRBJ2-1, with 8 bases matching TRBD1. Germline trimming cut 5 bases from V and 9 bases from J; bases unmatched to any gene: 18. The V gene's germline CDR1 is MNHNY and CDR2 SVGAGI (reference sequence). This CDR3 has 17 residues. The CDR3 here is CASSKLIQGGSGSEQFF. The CDR3 DNA reads TGTGCCAGCAGTAAACTAATACAGGGGGGTAGTGGAAGTGAGCAGTTCTTC.

In its sample, this clonotype was seen many times. The V gene is TRBV29-1, the J gene TRBJ2-6; 9 bases map to TRBD1. Germline trimming cut 6 bases from V and 3 bases from J; bases unmatched to any gene: 6. Per the germline V gene, CDR1 is SQVTM and CDR2 is ANQGSEA. The CDR3 has 15 amino acids. Here the CDR3 DNA reads TGCAGCGTCGCCACAGGGGGCGGTGGGGCCAACGTCCTGACTTTC. This encodes CSVATGGGGANVLTF.

Turning to this clonotype: Being one base from a much bigger clone, this may be a read error. The chain links TRBV7-8 to TRBJ1-1; unclear D gene. Trimming cost V 3 bases and J 1 base, with 6 bases left between them. In germline, CDR1 is SGHVS, CDR2 FQNEAQ. CDR3 size: 13 residues. The CDR3 loop reads CASSLDANTEAFF. The CDR3 region has the DNA TGTGCCAGCAGCTTGGACGCGAACACTGAAGCTTTCTTT.

The chain joins TRBV7-2 to TRBJ1-2; D gene unclear. The CDR3 contains 16 residues. The germline gives CDR1 SGHTA, CDR2 FQGNSA. V lost 1 base and J lost 1, with 13 bases in between. The DNA for the CDR3 is TGTGCCAGCAGCTTAGGGATTTCAGGCTTTAACTATGGCTACACCTTC. This codes for CASSLGISGFNYGYTF. The whole variable domain, filled in from reference TRBV7-2 and TRBJ1-2, reads GAGVSQSPSNKVTEKGKDVELRCDPISGHTALYWYRQSLGQGLEFLIYFQGNSAPDKSGLPSDRFSAERTGGSVSTLTIQRTQQEDSAVYLCASSLGISGFNYGYTFGSGTRLTVV.

This chain connects TRBV12-3 or TRBV12-4 to TRBJ2-5, with 8 bases aligning to TRBD1. The J call may be incorrect, as the DNA end agrees better with TRBJ2-7. The CDR3 contains 14 residues. The CDR3 loop reads CASSLARTGNEQYF. The CDR3 coding sequence is TGTGCCAGCAGTTTAGCGAGGACAGGGAACGAGCAGTACTTC.

This clonotype was detected only a few times. This rearrangement joins TRBV12-5 to TRBJ2-1; 8 nucleotides line up with TRBD1. There are 18 residues in the CDR3. V lost 2 bases and J lost 4; bases outside the gene matches: 13. CDR1 and CDR2 (germline): LGHNT, FRNRAP. The DNA of the CDR3 is TGTGCTAGTGGTTTGCCATTGACAGGGGCGGGCGGTTACAATGAGCAGTTCTTC. This codes for CASGLPLTGAGGYNEQFF.

The CDR3 loop is CASSLDGRGGLSEQYF. The CDR3 nucleotides are TGTGCCAGCAGCTTAGACGGGCGGGGGGGCCTAAGCGAGCAGTACTTC. The chain joins TRBV7-2 to TRBJ2-7; 9 nucleotides align to TRBD2. The V segment lost 1 base and the J segment 6 bases; nucleotides outside the gene matches: 10. Germline CDR1 is SGHTA and CDR2 is FQGNSA. There are 16 residues in the CDR3.